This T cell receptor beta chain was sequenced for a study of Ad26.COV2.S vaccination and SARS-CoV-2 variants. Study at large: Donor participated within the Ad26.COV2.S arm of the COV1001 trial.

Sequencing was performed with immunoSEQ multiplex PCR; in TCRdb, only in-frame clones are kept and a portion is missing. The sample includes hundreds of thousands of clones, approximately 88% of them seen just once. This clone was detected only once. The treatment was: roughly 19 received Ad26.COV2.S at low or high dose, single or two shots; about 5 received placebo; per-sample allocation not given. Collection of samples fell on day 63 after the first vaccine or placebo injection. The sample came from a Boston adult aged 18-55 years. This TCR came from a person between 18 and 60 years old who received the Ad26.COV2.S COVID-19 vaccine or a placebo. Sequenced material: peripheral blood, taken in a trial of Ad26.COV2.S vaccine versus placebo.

For the CDR3, the DNA is TGCAGTGCTAGTACCGTGAACACTGAAGCTTTCTTT. Its protein product is CSASTVNTEAFF. The chain has TRBV20-1 and TRBJ1-1, with no clear D. V lost 3 bases to trimming and J lost 0 bases, with 5 bases between them. The length of the CDR3 is 12 residues. The germline V gene has CDR1 DFQATT and CDR2 SNEGSKA (reference sequence).